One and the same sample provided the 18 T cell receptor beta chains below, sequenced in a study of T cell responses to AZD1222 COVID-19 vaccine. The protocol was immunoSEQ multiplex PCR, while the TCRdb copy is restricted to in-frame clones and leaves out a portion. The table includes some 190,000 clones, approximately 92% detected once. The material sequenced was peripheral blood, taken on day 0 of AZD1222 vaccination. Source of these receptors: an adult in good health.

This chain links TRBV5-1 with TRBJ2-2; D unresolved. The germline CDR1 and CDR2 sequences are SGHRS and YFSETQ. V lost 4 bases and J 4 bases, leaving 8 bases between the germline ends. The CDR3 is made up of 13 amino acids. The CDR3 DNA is TGCGCCAGCAGCATGGACCCCACCGGGGAGCTGTTTTTT. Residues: CASSMDPTGELFF.

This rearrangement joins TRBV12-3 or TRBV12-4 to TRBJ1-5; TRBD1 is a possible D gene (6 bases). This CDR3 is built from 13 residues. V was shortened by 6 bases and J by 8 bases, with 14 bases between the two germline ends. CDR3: CASRGDTIKPQHF. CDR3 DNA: TGTGCCAGCAGGGGGGACACAATTAAGCCCCAGCATTTT.

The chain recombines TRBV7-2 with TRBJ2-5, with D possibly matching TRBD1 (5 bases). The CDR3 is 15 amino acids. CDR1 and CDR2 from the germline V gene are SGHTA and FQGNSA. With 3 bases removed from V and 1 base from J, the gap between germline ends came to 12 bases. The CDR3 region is CASSFNQGTQETQYF. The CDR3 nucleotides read TGTGCCAGCAGCTTTAATCAGGGAACCCAAGAGACCCAGTACTTC.

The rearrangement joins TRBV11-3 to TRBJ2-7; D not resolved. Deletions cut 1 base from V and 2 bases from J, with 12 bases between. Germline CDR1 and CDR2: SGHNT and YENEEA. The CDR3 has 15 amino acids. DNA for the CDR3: TGTGCCAGCAGCTTAGGGCAGGTTGGAACCTACGAGCAGTACTTC. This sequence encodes CASSLGQVGTYEQYF. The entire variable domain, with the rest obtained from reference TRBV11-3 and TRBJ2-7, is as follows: EAGVVQSPRYKIIEKKQPVAFWCNPISGHNTLYWYLQNLGQGPELLIRYENEEAVDDSQLPKDRFSAERLKGVDSTLKIQPAELGDSAVYLCASSLGQVGTYEQYFGPGTRLTVT.

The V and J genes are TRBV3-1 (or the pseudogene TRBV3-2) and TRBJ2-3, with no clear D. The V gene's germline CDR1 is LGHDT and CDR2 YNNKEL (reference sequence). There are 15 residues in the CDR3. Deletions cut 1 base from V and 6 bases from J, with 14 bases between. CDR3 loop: CASSQGAPGWDTQYF. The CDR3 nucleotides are TGTGCCAGCAGCCAAGGCGCCCCAGGTTGGGATACGCAGTATTTT.

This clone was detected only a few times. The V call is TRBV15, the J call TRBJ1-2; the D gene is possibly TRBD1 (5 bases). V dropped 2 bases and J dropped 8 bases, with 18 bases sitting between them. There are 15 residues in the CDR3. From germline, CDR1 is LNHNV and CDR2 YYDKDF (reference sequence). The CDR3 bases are TGTGCCACCAGCAGACCTACTGGAGGGGAGAGGGGCTACACCTTC. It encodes CATSRPTGGERGYTF.

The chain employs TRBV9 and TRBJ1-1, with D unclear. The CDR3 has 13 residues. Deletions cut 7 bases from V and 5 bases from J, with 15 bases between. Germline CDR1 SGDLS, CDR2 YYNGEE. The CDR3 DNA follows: TGTGCCAGCGGCCCGGCGCTGGGGACTGAAGCTTTCTTT. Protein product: CASGPALGTEAFF.

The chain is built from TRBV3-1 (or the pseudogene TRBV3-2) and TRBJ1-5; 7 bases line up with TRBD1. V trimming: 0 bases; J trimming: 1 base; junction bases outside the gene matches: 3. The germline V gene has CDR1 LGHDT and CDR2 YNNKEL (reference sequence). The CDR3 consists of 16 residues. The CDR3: CASSQDHRGSNQPQHF. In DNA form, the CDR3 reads TGTGCCAGCAGCCAAGACCACAGGGGCAGCAATCAGCCCCAGCATTTT.

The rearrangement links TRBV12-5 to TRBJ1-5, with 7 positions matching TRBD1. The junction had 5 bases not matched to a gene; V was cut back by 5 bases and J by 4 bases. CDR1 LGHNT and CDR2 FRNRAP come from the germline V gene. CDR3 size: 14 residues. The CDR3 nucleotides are TGTGCTAGTGGTCAGGGGGGCTTTAATCAGCCCCAGCATTTT. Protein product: CASGQGGFNQPQHF.

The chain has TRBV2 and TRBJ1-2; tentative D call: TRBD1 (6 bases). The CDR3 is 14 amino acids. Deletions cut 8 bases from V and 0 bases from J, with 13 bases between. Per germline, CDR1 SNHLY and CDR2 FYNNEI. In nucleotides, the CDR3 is TGTGCCAGCCGAACAGGGTACCCTAACTATGGCTACACCTTC. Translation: CASRTGYPNYGYTF.

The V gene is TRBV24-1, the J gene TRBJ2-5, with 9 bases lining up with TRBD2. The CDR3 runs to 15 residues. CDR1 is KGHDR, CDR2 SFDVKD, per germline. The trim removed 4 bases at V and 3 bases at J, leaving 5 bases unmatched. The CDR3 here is CATSESGTSKETQYF. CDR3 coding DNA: TGTGCCACCAGTGAATCCGGGACTAGCAAAGAGACCCAGTACTTC.

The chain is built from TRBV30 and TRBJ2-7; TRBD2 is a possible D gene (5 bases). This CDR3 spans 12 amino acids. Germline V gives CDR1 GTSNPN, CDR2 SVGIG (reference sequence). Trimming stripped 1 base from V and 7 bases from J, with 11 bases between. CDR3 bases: TGTGCCTGGAGTGATAACCGAGGGGAGCAGTACTTC. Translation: CAWSDNRGEQYF.

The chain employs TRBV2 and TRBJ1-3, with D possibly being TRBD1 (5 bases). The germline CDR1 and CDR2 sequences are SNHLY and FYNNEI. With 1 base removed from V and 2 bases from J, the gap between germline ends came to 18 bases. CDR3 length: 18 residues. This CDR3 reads CASSEDSLGPTTGNTIYF. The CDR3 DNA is TGTGCCAGCAGTGAAGACTCCCTGGGACCTACTACTGGAAACACCATATATTTT.

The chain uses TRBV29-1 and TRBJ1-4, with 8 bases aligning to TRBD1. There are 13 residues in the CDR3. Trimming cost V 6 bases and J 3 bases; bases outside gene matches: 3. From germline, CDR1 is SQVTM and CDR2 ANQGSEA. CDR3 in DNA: TGCAGCGTCGGACAGGGATCTAATGAAAAACTGTTTTTT. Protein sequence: CSVGQGSNEKLFF.

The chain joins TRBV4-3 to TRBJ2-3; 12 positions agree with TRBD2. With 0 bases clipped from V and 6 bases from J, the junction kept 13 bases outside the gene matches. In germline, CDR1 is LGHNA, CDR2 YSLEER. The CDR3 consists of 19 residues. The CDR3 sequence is CASSQEPLRLAGAMDTQYF. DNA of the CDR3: TGCGCCAGCAGCCAAGAGCCCCTTCGACTAGCGGGGGCGATGGATACGCAGTATTTT.

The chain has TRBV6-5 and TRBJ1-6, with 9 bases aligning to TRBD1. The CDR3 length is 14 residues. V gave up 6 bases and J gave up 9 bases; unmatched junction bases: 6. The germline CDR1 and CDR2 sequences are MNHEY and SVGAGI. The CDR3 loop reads CASRAQGAGSPLHF. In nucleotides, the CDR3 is TGTGCCAGCAGGGCACAGGGGGCGGGTTCACCCCTCCACTTT.

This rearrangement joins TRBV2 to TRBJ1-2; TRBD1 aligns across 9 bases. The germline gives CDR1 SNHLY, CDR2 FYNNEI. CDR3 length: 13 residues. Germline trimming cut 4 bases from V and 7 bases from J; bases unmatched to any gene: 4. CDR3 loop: CASSGQGVGGYTF. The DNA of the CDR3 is TGTGCCAGCAGTGGACAGGGGGTGGGTGGCTACACCTTC.

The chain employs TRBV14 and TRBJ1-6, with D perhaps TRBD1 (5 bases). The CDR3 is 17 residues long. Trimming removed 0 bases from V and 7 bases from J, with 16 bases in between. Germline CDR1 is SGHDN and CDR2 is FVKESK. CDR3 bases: TGTGCCAGCAGCCAAGATCCGGGAGTGGGGCCGAATTCACCCCTCCACTTT. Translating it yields CASSQDPGVGPNSPLHF.